This T cell receptor (beta chain) was recovered during a study of resident and recirculating memory T cells in vitiligo (dated by TCRdb to between 2017 and 2018). For the wider study: For TCR beta sequencing, each of a few stable vitiligo patients provided PBMCs and epidermis from shave biopsies taken at two lesional sites and two nonlesional sites. Samples were homogenized without cell sorting just before genomic DNA extraction with the Qiagen DNeasy Blood & Tissue Kit. Human TCR beta sequencing was used to test whether specific clones in lesional vitiligo skin differed from clones in nonlesional skin and blood. General study outcomes and caveats: No unique dominant TCR clone was detected, and clonality varied among vitiligo lesions. Overlap and correlation analysis found no significant repertoire overlap between any two biopsies, even biopsies from the same patient, apart from each lesion compared with itself. Mechanistic studies in the future are needed to assess how much the detected T cell clones and the human Trm pools versus Tcm pools each contribute. Because TCR sequences were not shared across biopsy sites or across patients, the findings suggest that different lesions are infiltrated by different T cell clones, a pattern described as private specificity.

Vitiligo counted as stable when lesions had not changed during the previous 6 months. Stable patients also had to lack confetti depigmentation, a clinical sign of active vitiligo. Any patient who had received treatment in the previous three months was excluded. PBMCs were isolated from heparinized blood by Ficoll density gradient centrifugation and were subsequently flash-frozen. Between the V and J ends, shortened by 1 base and 6 bases respectively, the junction contains 19 bases. The germline V gene (reference sequence) supplies CDR1 SEHNR and CDR2 FQNEAQ. Reading from cysteine to phenylalanine, the CDR3 counts 17 amino acids. CDR3 DNA is the only sequence kept; it has 51 bases, read in frame from the first base. Concerning this clone itself: Its antigen has not been determined. Within one base of it there is no much larger clone, and no base qualities were kept.

TCR beta chains were amplified from genomic DNA with the immunoSEQ hsTCRB kit. The immunoSEQ service ran the sequencing of the TCR beta libraries on an Illumina MiSeq instrument. In the paper's pipeline: The immunoSEQ Analyzer was used to analyze the repertoire data. TCRdb took over this immuneACCESS table, retaining in-frame rearrangements with V and J assigned. Such tables are incomplete; in checked studies, under half of the missing clones stem from an unresolved V gene, and the remainder is unexplained. V and J calls and clone size are copied from that table; D and trimming were computed from the DNA. The sample table lists 72,000 or so clones, approximately 90% of them with a count of one. The top ten hold about 5% of the sample.

In this chain, TRBV7-9 is recombined with TRBJ2-4, and TRBD2 may be the D gene, going by 6 matching bases. What was sequenced was blood. This TCR derives from a male donor with vitiligo. CDR3 loop: CASSLGGSGGLSNIQYF. The bases read TGTGCCAGCAGCTTAGGGGGTAGCGGAGGACTATCAAACATTCAGTACTTC.